Listed below are T cell receptor beta chains from one sample, sequenced in a study of human T cells and chemical hapten exposure. TCRdb reanalysed the RACE reads using MiXCR and keeps one entry per CDR3 protein. The data contain tens of thousands of distinct CDR3 sequences, 10% of them singletons. The specimen was whole blood, collected in connection with sensitization to the hapten diphenylcyclopropenone (DPC). All receptors come from a man between 40 and 49 years old with alopecia areata. Some clones in this sample may be carry-over from other donors' samples. Both conserved end residues are part of each CDR3. The D gene is left open where the match is weak. The size field is filled for only some rows; it gives once, few, many or a size class.

TRBJ2-7,-,-,TRBV28,CASWGEGTYEQYF,TGTGCCAGCTGGGGCGAGGGCACCTACGAGCAGTACTTC
TRBJ2-4,-,few,TRBV7-9,CASSLDSGINIQYF,TGTGCCAGCAGCTTAGACTCAGGGATAAACATTCAGTACTTC
TRBJ2-5,-,few,TRBV3-1,CASSQGSNSATQYF,TGTGCCAGCAGCCAAGGATCCAACTCGGCGACCCAGTACTTC
TRBJ2-3,-,-,TRBV6-1,CASSPRVPSTDTQYF,TGTGCCAGCTCCCCGCGAGTCCCAAGCACAGATACGCAGTATTTT
TRBJ2-1,TRBD1,-,TRBV4-3,CASSQVIQGAGYNEQFF,TGCGCCAGCAGCCAGGTTATACAGGGGGCGGGTTACAATGAGCAGTTCTTC
TRBJ2-3,-,-,TRBV7-8,CASSLARDTQYF,TGTGCCAGCAGCTTGGCCCGCGATACGCAGTATTTT
TRBJ2-1,TRBD2,many,TRBV6-5,CASSYSGEGLDEQFF,TGTGCCAGCAGTTACTCGGGGGAGGGCCTCGATGAGCAGTTCTTC
TRBJ2-7,-,-,TRBV20-1,CSARFSTFSSYEQYF,TGCAGTGCTAGGTTTTCCACGTTTAGCTCCTACGAGCAGTACTTC
TRBJ1-3,TRBD1,many,TRBV7-8,CASSLEDRGGGNTIYF,TGTGCCAGCAGCTTAGAAGACAGGGGCGGAGGAAACACCATATATTTT
TRBJ1-2,-,few,TRBV7-9,CASSFRSGANYGYTF,TGTGCCAGCAGCTTCCGGTCCGGTGCGAACTATGGCTACACCTTC
TRBJ1-1,TRBD1,few,TRBV6-2/TRBV6-3,CASTSGTGTGTEAFF,TGTGCCAGCACCTCCGGGACAGGGACGGGCACTGAAGCTTTCTTT
TRBJ1-3,TRBD1,few,TRBV25-1,CASLSGTGAGNTIYF,TGTGCCAGCCTTTCCGGGACAGGGGCTGGAAACACCATATATTTT
TRBJ2-3,TRBD2,few,TRBV7-2,CASSRTSGYTDTQYF,TGTGCCAGCAGCCGGACTAGCGGGTACACAGATACGCAGTATTTT
TRBJ1-5,-,many,TRBV28,CASSLGGVQPQHF,TGTGCCAGCAGTCTCGGGGGTGTTCAGCCCCAGCATTTT
TRBJ1-2,-,few,TRBV19,CASSSLPTSRHGYTF,TGTGCCAGTAGTTCCCTCCCAACGAGCAGGCATGGCTACACCTTC
TRBJ1-2,-,many,TRBV28,CASTNQAVGDYGYTF,TGTGCCAGCACAAACCAAGCGGTCGGAGACTATGGCTACACCTTC
TRBJ2-3,-,-,TRBV28,CASSLKVSLGRDTQYF,TGTGCCAGCAGCCTAAAAGTGTCGCTCGGTAGAGATACGCAGTATTTT
TRBJ1-4,TRBD1,few,TRBV6-6,CASSRLGQGGEKLFF,TGTGCCAGCAGCCGCTTGGGACAGGGGGGGGAAAAACTGTTTTTT
TRBJ2-7,-,few,TRBV10-3,CAIRDTGSYEQYF,TGTGCCATCAGGGACACCGGATCCTACGAGCAGTACTTC
TRBJ2-6,-,-,TRBV28,CASLRGSGANVLTF,TGTGCCAGCCTTAGGGGGTCTGGGGCCAACGTCCTGACTTTC
TRBJ1-6,-,-,TRBV29-1,CSVAGEGVPLHF,TGCAGCGTTGCCGGGGAGGGAGTACCCCTCCACTTT
TRBJ2-5,-,few,TRBV20-1,CSPLEDRAGKETQYF,TGCAGTCCGCTAGAGGACCGGGCCGGCAAAGAGACCCAGTACTTC
TRBJ2-7,-,-,TRBV6-2/TRBV6-3,CASSTRDRPSYEQYF,TGTGCCAGCAGTACCCGCGACAGGCCTTCCTACGAGCAGTACTTC
TRBJ2-5,TRBD1,many,TRBV6-5,CASSYWAGTGLRRGKGTQYF,TGTGCCAGCAGTTACTGGGCCGGGACAGGCCTACGCCGAGGGAAGGGGACCCAGTACTTC
TRBJ1-6,-,many,TRBV6-5,CASSINAQNSPLHF,TGTGCCAGCAGTATAAATGCACAGAATTCACCCCTCCACTTT
TRBJ2-3,TRBD2,-,TRBV30,CAWSVSSGSTDTQYF,TGTGCCTGGAGTGTATCTAGCGGGAGCACAGATACGCAGTATTTT